The T cell receptor beta chain under discussion was sequenced for a study of T cell responses to AZD1222 COVID-19 vaccine. Study summary: Recipients boosted at about 4 weeks or about 12 weeks are pooled.

There are 14 residues in the CDR3. Trimming left V 4 bases short and J 0 bases short, with 10 bases between. CDR1 SGHNT and CDR2 YYREEE come from the germline V gene (reference sequence). Comments on this clone: Its antigen is as yet unknown.

General study findings and limits: Donors, mostly white British, included more females; clonal diversity was possibly underestimated. Targeting of unmutated variant regions was reportedly seen in nearly half of spike-specific TCRs. Baseline serology detected seropositivity in only six AZD1222 recipients.

Clones were read by immunoSEQ multiplex PCR, and TCRdb kept only the in-frame ones, dropping some. Of approximately 180,000 clones in the sample, almost 90% were seen once. The material sequenced was peripheral blood, taken on day 0 of AZD1222 vaccination. The receptor comes from an adult in good health. This sequence joins TRBV5-4 and TRBJ1-2, with D possibly TRBD1 on 6 matching bases. This CDR3 is CASSRTATNYGYTF. CDR3 nucleotides: TGTGCCAGCAGCCGGACAGCAACTAACTATGGCTACACCTTC.